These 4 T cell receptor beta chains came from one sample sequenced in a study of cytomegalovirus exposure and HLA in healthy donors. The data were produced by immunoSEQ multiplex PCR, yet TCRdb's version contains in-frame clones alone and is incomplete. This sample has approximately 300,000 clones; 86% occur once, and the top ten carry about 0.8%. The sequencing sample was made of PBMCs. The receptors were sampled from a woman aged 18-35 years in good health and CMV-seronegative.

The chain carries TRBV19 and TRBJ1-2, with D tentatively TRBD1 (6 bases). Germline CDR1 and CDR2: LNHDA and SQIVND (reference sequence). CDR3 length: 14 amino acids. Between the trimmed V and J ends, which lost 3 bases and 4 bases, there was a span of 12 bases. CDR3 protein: CASSIQATGYGYTF. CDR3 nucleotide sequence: TGTGCCAGTAGTATCCAGGCGACAGGCTATGGCTACACCTTC.

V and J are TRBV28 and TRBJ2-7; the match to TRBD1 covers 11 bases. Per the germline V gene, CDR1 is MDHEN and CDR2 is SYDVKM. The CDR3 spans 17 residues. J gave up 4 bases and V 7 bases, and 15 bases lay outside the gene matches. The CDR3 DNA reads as TGTGCCAGCAAAGGGACAGGGGGTTTGTTTAGTCGGTACGAGCAGTACTTC. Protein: CASKGTGGLFSRYEQYF. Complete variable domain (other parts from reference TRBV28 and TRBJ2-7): DVKVTQSSRYLVKRTGEKVFLECVQDMDHENMFWYRQDPGLGLRLIYFSYDVKMKEKGDIPEGYSVSREKKERFSLILESASTNQTSMYLCASKGTGGLFSRYEQYFGPGTRLTVT.

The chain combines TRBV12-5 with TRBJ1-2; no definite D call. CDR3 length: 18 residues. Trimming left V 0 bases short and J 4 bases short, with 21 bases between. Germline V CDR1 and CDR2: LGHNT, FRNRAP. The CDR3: CASGLVVIGRGFGYGYTF. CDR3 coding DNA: TGTGCTAGTGGTTTGGTAGTGATCGGACGAGGGTTCGGCTATGGCTACACCTTC.

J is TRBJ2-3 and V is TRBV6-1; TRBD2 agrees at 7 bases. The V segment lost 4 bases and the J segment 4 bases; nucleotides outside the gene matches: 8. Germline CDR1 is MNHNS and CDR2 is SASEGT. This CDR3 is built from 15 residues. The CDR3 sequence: CASSGWAGEADTQYF. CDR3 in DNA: TGTGCCAGCAGTGGGTGGGCGGGAGAAGCAGATACGCAGTATTTT.